This section outlines one T cell receptor (beta chain) sequence together with its context. What it recognizes is unknown. This sample was taken from a study of T cells after yellow fever vaccination. Whole-study findings and limits: High-abundance clonotypes from the bulk population could contaminate FACS-sorted repertoires. Overall, a small share of clonotypes was seen in both CD4 and CD8 compartments.

A process of 5'RACE template switching, which added a universal primer site and UMIs, was used to make TCR cDNA. From the 5' RACE reads, TCRdb called clonotypes with MiXCR, one entry per CDR3 protein. The table shows some 500,000 distinct CDR3 sequences, with 13% occurring only once. Germline V gene lookup returns CDR1 DFQATT and CDR2 SNEGSKA (reference sequence). With 6 bases clipped from V and 2 bases from J, the junction kept 4 bases outside the gene matches. The CDR3 spans 13 residues. This specimen consisted of PBMCs, obtained on the day of the yellow fever booster vaccination. This TCR was sampled from a man under 40 who received the YFV17D yellow fever vaccine. The rearrangement joins TRBV20-1 to TRBJ1-2; TRBD1 matches at 9 bases. CDR3 nucleotide sequence: TGCAGTGCCACAGGGGGCTTAAACTATGGCTACACCTTC. Translating gives CSATGGLNYGYTF.